This T cell receptor (beta chain) was sequenced in a study of CD8 T cells in Susac syndrome. RNA, at 0.5 to 1 ug, was reverse transcribed with random hexamers. An immunoSEQ multiplex PCR amplified TCR beta CDR3 over 54 Vbeta and 13 Jbeta. TCRdb redid the calling of the immunoSEQ multiplex PCR reads with MiXCR, one entry per CDR3 protein. The sample contains about 190,000 distinct CDR3 sequences, approximately 95% of which appear only once. Blood CD8+ and CD4+ T cells underwent high-throughput TCR beta sequencing. Negative isolation yielded CD8+ and CD4+ T cells; FACS enriched TEMRA cells. Germline lookup yields CDR1 MNHEY and CDR2 SVGEGT. Deletions cut 2 bases from V and 14 bases from J, with 19 bases between. The CDR3 runs 14 residues.

The sequencing input was CD4+ T cells from PBMCs. The V gene is TRBV6-2 or TRBV6-3, the J gene TRBJ2-1, with a tentative D call TRBD1 (5 bases). The source is a human donor in good health. Written as DNA, the CDR3 is TGTGCCAGCAGTTACCCTTCAGGGAATTGGGCAGAGTTCTTC. This gives the protein CASSYPSGNWAEFF.